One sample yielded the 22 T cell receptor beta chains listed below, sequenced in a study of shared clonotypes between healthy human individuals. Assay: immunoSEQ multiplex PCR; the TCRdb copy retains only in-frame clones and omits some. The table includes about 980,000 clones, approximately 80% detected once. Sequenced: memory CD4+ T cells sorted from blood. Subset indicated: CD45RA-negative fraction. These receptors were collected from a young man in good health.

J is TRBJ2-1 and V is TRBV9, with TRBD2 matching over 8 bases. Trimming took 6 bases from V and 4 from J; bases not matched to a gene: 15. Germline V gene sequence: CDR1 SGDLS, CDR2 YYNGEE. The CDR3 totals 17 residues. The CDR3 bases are TGTGCCAGCACCCCCGCCGGTCTAAGCGGGGGATACAATGAGCAGTTCTTC. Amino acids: CASTPAGLSGGYNEQFF.

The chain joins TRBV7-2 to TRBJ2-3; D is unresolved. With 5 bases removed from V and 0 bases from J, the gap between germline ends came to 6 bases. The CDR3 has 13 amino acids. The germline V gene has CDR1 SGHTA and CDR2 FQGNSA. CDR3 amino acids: CASSRKSTDTQYF. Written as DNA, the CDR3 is TGTGCCAGCAGCAGAAAGAGCACAGATACGCAGTATTTT.

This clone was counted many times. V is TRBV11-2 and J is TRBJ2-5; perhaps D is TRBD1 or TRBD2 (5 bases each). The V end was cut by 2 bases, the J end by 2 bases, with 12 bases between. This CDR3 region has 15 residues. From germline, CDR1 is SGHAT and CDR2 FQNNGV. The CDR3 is CASSLNVGVQETQYF. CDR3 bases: TGTGCCAGCAGCTTAAACGTGGGGGTACAAGAGACCCAGTACTTC.

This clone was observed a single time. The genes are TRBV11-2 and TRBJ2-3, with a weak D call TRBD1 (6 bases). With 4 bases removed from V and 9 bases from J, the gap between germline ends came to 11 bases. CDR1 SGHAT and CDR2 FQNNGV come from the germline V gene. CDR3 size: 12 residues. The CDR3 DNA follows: TGTGCCAGCAGCTCGAACAGGGACACGCAGTATTTT. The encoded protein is CASSSNRDTQYF.

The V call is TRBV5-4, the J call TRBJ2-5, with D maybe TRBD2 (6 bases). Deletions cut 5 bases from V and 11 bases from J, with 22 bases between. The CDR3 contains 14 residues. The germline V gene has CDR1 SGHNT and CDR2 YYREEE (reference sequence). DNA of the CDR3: TGTGCCAGCAGACAACCGGGACTTGGGACGGAGCAGTACTTC. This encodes CASRQPGLGTEQYF. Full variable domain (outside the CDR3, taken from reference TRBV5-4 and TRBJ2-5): ETGVTQSPTHLIKTRGQQVTLRCSSQSGHNTVSWYQQALGQGPQFIFQYYREEENGRGNFPPRFSGLQFPNYSSELNVNALELDDSALYLCASRQPGLGTEQYFGPGTRLLVL.

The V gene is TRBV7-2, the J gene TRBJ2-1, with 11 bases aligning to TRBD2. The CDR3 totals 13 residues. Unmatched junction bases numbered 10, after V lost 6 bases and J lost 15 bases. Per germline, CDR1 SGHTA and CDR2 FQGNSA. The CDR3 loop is CASRLIAGGRMFF. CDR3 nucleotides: TGTGCCAGCAGATTAATAGCGGGGGGGCGCATGTTCTTC.

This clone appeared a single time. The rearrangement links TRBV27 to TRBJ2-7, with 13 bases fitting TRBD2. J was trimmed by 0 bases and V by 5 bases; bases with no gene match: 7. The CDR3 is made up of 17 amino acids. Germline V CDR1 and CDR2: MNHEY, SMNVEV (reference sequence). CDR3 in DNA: TGTGCCAGCAGTCGACTAGCGGGGGGAAGGAGCTCCTACGAGCAGTACTTC. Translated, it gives CASSRLAGGRSSYEQYF.

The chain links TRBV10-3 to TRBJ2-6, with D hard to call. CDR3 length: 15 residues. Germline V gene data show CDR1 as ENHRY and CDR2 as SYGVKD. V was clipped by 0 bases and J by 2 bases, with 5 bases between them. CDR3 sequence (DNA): TGTGCCATCAGTGAGTCCGGGCCTGGGGCCAACGTCCTGACTTTC. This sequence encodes CAISESGPGANVLTF.

CDR3 protein: CASSKERGVETQYF. The CDR3 nucleotides read TGTGCCAGCAGTAAGGAGAGGGGGGTAGAGACCCAGTACTTC. The rearrangement uses TRBV6-1 and TRBJ2-5, with D perhaps given as TRBD1 or TRBD2 (6 bases each). Germline V lookup: CDR1 MNHNS, CDR2 SASEGT. The CDR3 consists of 14 residues. V lost 5 bases and J lost 4, with 14 bases in between.

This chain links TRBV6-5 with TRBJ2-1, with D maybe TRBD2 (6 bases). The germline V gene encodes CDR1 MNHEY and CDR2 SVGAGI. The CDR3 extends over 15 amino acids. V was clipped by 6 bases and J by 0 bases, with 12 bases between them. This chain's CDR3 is CASRGDWLSYNEQFF. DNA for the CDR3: TGTGCCAGCAGGGGGGACTGGCTCTCCTACAATGAGCAGTTCTTC.

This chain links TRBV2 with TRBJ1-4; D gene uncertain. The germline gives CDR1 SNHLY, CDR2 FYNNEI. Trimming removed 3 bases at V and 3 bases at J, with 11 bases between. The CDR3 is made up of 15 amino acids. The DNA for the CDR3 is TGTGCCAGCAGTGATGGTGACAAATCTAATGAAAAACTGTTTTTT. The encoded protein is CASSDGDKSNEKLFF.

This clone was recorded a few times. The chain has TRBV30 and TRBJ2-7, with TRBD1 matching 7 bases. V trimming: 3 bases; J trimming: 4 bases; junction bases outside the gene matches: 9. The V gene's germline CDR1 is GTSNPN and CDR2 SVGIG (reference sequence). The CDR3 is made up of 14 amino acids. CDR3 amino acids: CAWSVGTATYEQYF. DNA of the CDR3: TGTGCCTGGAGCGTAGGGACAGCTACTTACGAGCAGTACTTC.

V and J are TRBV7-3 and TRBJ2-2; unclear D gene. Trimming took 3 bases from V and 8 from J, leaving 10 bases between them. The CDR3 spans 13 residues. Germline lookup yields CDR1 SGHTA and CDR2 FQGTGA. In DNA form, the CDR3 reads TGTGCCAGCAGCTTCGCCGGCGCGGGGGAGCTGTTTTTT. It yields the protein CASSFAGAGELFF.

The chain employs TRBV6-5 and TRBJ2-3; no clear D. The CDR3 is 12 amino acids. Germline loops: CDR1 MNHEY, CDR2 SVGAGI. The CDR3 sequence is CAVNYPLDTQYF. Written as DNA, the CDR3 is TGTGCTGTTAACTACCCTTTAGATACGCAGTATTTT.

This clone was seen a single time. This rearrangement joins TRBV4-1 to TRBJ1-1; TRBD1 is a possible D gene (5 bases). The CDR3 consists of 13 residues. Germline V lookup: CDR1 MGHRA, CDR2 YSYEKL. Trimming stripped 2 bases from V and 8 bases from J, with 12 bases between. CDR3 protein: CASSQLGDFEAFF. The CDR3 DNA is TGCGCCAGCAGCCAACTGGGGGACTTCGAAGCTTTCTTT.

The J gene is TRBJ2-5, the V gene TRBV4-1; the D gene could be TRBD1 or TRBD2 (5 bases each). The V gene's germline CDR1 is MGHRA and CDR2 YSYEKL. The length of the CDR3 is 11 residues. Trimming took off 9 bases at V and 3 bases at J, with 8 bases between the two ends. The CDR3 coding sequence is TGCGCCAGGGGGACGAAAGAGACCCAGTACTTC. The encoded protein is CARGTKETQYF.

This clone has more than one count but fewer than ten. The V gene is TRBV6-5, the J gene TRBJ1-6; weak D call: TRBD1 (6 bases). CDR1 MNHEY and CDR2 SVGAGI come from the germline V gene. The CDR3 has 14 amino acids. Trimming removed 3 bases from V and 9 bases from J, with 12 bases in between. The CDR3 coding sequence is TGTGCCAGCAGTTATTCAGGGGAACGTTCACCCCTCCACTTT. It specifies CASSYSGERSPLHF.

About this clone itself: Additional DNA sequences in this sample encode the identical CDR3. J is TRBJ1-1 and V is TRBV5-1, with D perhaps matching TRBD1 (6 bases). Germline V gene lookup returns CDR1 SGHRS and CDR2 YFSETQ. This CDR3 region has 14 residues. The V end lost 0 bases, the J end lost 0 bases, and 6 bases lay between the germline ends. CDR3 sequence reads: CASSLGQVNTEAFF. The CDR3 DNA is TGCGCCAGCAGCTTGGGACAGGTGAACACTGAAGCTTTCTTT.

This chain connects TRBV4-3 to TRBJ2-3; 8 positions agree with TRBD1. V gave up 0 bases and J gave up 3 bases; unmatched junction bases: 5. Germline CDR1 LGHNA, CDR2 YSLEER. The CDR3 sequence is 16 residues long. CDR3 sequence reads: CASSQDPGQGTDTQYF. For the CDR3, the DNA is TGCGCCAGCAGCCAAGATCCTGGACAGGGAACAGATACGCAGTATTTT.

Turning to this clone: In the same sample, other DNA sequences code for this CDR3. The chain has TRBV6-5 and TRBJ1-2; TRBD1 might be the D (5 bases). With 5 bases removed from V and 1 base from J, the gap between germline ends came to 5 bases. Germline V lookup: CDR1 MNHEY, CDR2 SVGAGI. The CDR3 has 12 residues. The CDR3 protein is CASSDSNYGYTF. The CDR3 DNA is TGTGCCAGCAGTGACAGTAACTATGGCTACACCTTC.

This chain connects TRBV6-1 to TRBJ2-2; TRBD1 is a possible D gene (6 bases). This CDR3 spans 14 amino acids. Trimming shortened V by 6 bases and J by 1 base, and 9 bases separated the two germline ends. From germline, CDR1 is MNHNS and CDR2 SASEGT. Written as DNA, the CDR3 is TGTGCCAGCAGGCAGACAGGGAACACCGGGGAGCTGTTTTTT. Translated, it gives CASRQTGNTGELFF.

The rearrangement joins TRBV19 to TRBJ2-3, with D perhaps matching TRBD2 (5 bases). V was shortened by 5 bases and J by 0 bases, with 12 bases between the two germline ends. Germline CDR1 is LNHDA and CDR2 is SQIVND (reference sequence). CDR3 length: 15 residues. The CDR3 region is CASSPRGPSTDTQYF. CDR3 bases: TGTGCCAGTAGTCCACGCGGGCCGAGCACAGATACGCAGTATTTT.